This TCR beta chain comes out of a study of spatial heterogeneity in lung cancer. Study information: Researchers sequenced follow-up PBMC samples if they had them, and these came a median of approximately 22 months after resection. An average of more than ten raw reads was observed per unique TCR and UMI combination.

A unique molecular identifier was carried by every single TCR cDNA molecule. TCRdb re-analysed the 5' RACE reads in MiXCR, keeping a single row per CDR3 protein. Counted here are over 95,000 distinct CDR3 sequences, 9.5% to 14% occurring once; the ten biggest clones make up 20% to 30%. Worth noting for this clonotype: A read error may explain this, as a much larger clone is one base away.

This CDR3 is built from 16 residues. CDR1 is SEHNR, CDR2 FQNEAQ, per germline (reference sequence). The J segment lost 8 bases and the V segment lost 4 bases, leaving 12 bases of the junction unmatched. The time point denotes: blood at routine non-recurrence follow-up after resection. The chain couples TRBV7-9 to TRBJ2-1, with 9 bases matching TRBD2. The material was PBMCs, obtained at follow-up. This sequence originates from a female donor with early-stage non-small cell lung cancer. The CDR3 protein is CASSSLAGLRNYEQFF. CDR3 DNA sequence: TGTGCCAGCAGCTCCCTAGCGGGATTACGCAACTATGAGCAGTTCTTC.